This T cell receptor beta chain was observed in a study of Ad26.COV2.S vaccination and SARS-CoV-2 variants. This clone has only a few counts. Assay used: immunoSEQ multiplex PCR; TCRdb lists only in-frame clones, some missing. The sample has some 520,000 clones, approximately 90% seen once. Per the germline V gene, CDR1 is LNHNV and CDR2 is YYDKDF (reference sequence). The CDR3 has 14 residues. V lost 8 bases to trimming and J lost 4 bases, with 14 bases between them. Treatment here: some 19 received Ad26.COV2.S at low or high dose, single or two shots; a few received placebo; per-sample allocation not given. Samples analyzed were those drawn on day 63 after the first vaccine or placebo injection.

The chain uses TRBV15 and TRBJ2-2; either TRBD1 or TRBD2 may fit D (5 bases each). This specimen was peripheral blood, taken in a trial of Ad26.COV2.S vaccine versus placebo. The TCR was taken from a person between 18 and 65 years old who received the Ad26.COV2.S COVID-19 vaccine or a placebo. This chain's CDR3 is CATDRGAGTGELFF. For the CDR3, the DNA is TGTGCCACCGACCGAGGGGCGGGCACCGGGGAGCTGTTTTTT. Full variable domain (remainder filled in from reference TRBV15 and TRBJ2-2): DAMVIQNPRYQVTQFGKPVTLSCSQTLNHNVMYWYQQKSSQAPKLLFHYYDKDFNNEADTPDNFQSRRPNTSFCFLDIRSPGLGDTAMYLCATDRGAGTGELFFGEGSRLTVL.